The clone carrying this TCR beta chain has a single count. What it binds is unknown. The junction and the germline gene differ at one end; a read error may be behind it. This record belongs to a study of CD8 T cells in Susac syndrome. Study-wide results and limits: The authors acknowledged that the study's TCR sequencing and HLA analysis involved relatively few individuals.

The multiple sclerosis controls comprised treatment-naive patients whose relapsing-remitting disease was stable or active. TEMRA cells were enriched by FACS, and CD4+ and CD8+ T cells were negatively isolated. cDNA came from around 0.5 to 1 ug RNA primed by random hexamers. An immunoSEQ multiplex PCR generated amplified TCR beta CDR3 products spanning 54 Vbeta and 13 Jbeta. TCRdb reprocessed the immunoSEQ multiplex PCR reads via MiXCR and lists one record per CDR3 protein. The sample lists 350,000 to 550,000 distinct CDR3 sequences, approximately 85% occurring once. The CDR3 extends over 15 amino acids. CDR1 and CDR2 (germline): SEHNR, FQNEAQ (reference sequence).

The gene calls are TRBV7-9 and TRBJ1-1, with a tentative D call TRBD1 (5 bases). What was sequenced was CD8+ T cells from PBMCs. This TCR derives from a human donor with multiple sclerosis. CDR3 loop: CSSRSVNWAPQGAFF. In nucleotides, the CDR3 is TGTTCCAGCAGATCGGTAAATTGGGCCCCCCAGGGAGCTTTCTTT.